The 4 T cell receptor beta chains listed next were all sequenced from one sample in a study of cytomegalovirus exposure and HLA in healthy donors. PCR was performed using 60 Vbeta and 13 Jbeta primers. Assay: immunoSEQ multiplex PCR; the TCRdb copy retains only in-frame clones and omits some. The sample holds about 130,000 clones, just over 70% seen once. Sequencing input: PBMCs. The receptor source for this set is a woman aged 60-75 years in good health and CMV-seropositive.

The CDR3 reads CASSFESGGYTF. The CDR3 DNA reads TGCGCCAGCAGCTTCGAATCCGGTGGCTACACCTTC. The J gene is TRBJ1-2, the V gene TRBV5-1; D not certain. The length of the CDR3 is 12 residues. Germline loops: CDR1 SGHRS, CDR2 YFSETQ. V gave up 2 bases and J gave up 7 bases, with 9 bases separating them.

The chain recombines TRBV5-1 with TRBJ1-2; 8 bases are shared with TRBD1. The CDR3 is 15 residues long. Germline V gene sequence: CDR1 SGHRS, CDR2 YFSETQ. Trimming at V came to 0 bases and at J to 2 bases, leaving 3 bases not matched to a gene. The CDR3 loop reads CASSLGQGFNYGYTF. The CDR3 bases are TGCGCCAGCAGCTTGGGACAGGGGTTCAACTATGGCTACACCTTC.

In DNA form, the CDR3 reads TGCAGCGTTGAAGCGACAGGGGCGGAGACCCAGTACTTC. Encoded protein: CSVEATGAETQYF. The chain has TRBV29-1 and TRBJ2-5; 8 nucleotides agree with TRBD1. Germline V gene sequence: CDR1 SQVTM, CDR2 ANQGSEA. Germline trimming cut 1 base from V and 5 bases from J; bases unmatched to any gene: 3. The CDR3 sequence is 13 residues long.

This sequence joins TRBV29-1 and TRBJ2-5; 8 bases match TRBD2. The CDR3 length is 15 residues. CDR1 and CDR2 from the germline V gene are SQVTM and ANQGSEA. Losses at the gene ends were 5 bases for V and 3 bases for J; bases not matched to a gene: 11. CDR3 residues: CSVFSRGGMKETQYF. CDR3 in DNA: TGCAGCGTTTTCTCTCGGGGGGGGATGAAAGAGACCCAGTACTTC.